This T cell receptor beta chain was recorded in a study of human T cells and chemical hapten exposure. The CDR3 contains 13 residues. Germline V gene lookup returns CDR1 ENHRY and CDR2 SYGVKD. V lost 0 bases to trimming and J lost 5 bases; unmatched junction nucleotides: 0. Time point meaning: patch test 3, about 24 weeks after DPC sensitization. Treatment described: therapeutic diphenylcyclopropenone sensitization with weekly scalp DPC. It was unfractionated whole blood from which total RNA was extracted. As the library was built, unique molecular identifiers were attached to individual cDNA molecules. TCRdb re-called the RACE reads through MiXCR, storing one row per CDR3 protein. The sample has 30,000 to 40,000 distinct CDR3 sequences, 8% to 9.5% seen once.

This clonotype originated in a man aged 50 or older with alopecia areata. Some clones in this sample may be carry-over from other donors' samples. The sample was whole blood, taken in connection with sensitization to the hapten diphenylcyclopropenone (DPC). The genes are TRBV10-3 and TRBJ2-7, with 8 bases matching TRBD1. The CDR3 DNA follows: TGTGCCATCAGTGAGTCGACAGGGGACGAGCAGTACTTC. Residues: CAISESTGDEQYF.